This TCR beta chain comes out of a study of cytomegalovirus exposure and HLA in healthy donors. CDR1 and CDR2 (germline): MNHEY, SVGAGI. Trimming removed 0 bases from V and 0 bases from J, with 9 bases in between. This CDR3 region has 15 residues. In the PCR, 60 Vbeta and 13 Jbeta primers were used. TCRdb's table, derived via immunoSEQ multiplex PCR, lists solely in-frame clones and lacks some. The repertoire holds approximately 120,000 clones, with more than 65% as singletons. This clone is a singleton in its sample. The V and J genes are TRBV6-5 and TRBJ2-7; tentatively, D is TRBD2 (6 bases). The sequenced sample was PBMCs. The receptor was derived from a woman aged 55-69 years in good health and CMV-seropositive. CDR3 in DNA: TGTGCCAGCAGTTACTCTGGCGGGAACTCCTACGAGCAGTACTTC. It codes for CASSYSGGNSYEQYF.